The source of this TCR beta chain is a study of OX40 agonist ivuxolimab in advanced cancers. General notes on the study: The costimulatory receptor OX40 (CD134) was targeted by ivuxolimab, a fully human IgG2 agonistic monoclonal antibody. Intravenous ivuxolimab was administered to patients every 2 weeks at six dose levels: 0.01, 0.1, 0.3, 1.5, 3 and 10 mg/kg. The paper describes the monotherapy dose-escalation part (N of about 50 patients) of the phase I trial of ivuxolimab. The point of sequencing TCRbeta in the periphery was to test whether ivuxolimab changed TCR sequence diversity and drove clonal T-cell expansion. Three dose-escalation patients achieved partial responses, one with hepatocellular carcinoma and two with cutaneous melanoma. In the dose-escalation cohort, 75% to 90% of patients were male, and the mean age was roughly 60 years with a range of roughly 23 to 79. Of the 50 or so patients in dose escalation, 19 had hepatocellular carcinoma, around 15 had melanoma, 9 had renal cell carcinoma and 9 had head and neck cancer. Prior anti-PD-1, anti-PD-L1 or anti-CTLA-4 therapy was permitted, and checkpoint inhibitors had been received by more than 35% of dose-escalation patients. Here is what the overall study found, with its caveats: Low levels of normalized T-cell clonal expansion were also seen in some patients who did not respond. Partial responders in the 0.1-3.0 mg/kg groups had among the lowest normalized peripheral clonal expansion, especially among CD8+ T cells. At doses from 0.1 to 3.0 mg/kg, clonal expansion was seen in both CD4+ and CD8+ blood T cells between baseline and week 6. After ivuxolimab, expanded clones were on average more numerous among CD8+ T cells than among CD4+ T cells. Antigen specificity was not determined for the clonally expanded peripheral T cells.

Patients with a history of autoimmune disease or receiving systemic immunosuppression were excluded from the trial. Peripheral blood for TCR sequencing was collected from all dose cohorts at baseline, on cycle 4 day 1, and on cycle 7 day 1. Samples came from an open-label, multicenter, first-in-human phase I dose-escalation trial of ivuxolimab. The trial enrolled adults with locally advanced or metastatic head and neck squamous cell, hepatocellular, melanoma or renal cell carcinoma. Before TCR sequencing, CD4+ T cells and CD8+ T cells were sorted from peripheral blood as separate populations. Genomic DNA was extracted from sorted cells for sequencing of the TCRbeta CDR3 region. TCRbeta CDR3 regions were sequenced using the immunoSEQ Assay. TCRdb took this table from immuneACCESS and kept in-frame rearrangements with V and J called. Such tables lack part of the clones; where checked against another copy, unresolved V genes explain under half of the gap, and the rest is unexplained. Within this sample are some 68,000 clones, with 80% to 90% of them counted one time only. 4% of the sample goes to the ten largest clones.

About this clone itself: Its antigen is unknown. No per-base quality is available; no much larger clone lies one base away.

The CDR3 contains 15 residues, cysteine and phenylalanine counted. The read is trimmed to its CDR3 DNA, 45 bases read in frame from base 1. After removal of 3 bases from V and 2 bases from J, the junction retains 6 bases not matched to a gene. Looking up the germline V gene (reference sequence) yields CDR1 LNHDA and CDR2 SQIVND. This TCR derives from an adult with an advanced solid tumor such as melanoma, head and neck, liver or kidney cancer. The sequenced sample was CD4+ or CD8+ T cells sorted from blood, obtained in a trial of the OX40 agonist ivuxolimab. The chain employs TRBV19 and TRBJ2-7, and 8 junctional nucleotides match TRBD2. The CDR3 reads as follows: CASSIGLAGTYEQYF. The base sequence is TGTGCCAGTAGTATTGGGCTAGCGGGCACCTACGAGCAGTACTTC.